This T cell receptor beta chain was profiled in a study of blood T cells in healthy people across ages. Study details: About one barcoded TCR beta cDNA was captured per two T cells.

A J-beta primer mix and a sample-barcoded 5' primer were used in a second PCR of roughly 6 to 12 cycles. Every cDNA molecule carried a tag from a template-switch adaptor bearing 12 random nucleotides. From the 5' RACE reads, TCRdb called clonotypes with MiXCR, one entry per CDR3 protein. The data contain 1.6 million or so distinct CDR3 sequences, 30% to 35% of them seen just once; the ten biggest clones take up approximately 11%. Donors ranged from roughly 6 to 100 years old and were healthy Caucasians in Russia. Findings and caveats of the study: Estimates drawn from one million T cells were deemed to understate diversity.

A note on this clonotype: What it binds is not known.

This clonotype originated in a woman between 25 and 40 years old in good health. Sequencing input: blood.

The CDR3 protein is CASSQNRGVGEQYF. The CDR3 DNA sequence: TGCGCCAGCAGCCAAAACAGGGGGGTAGGAGAGCAGTACTTC. The gene calls are TRBV4-1 and TRBJ2-5; TRBD1 aligns across 8 bases. Germline CDR1 is MGHRA and CDR2 is YSYEKL. The CDR3 spans 14 residues. The V and J ends lost 2 bases and 11 bases, in that order; junction bases with no gene match: 10.